These 25 T cell receptor beta chains originate from one sample sequenced in a study of tumor-infiltrating lymphocytes in primary liver carcinoma (dated 2017 in TCRdb). Without any cell sorting, total RNA and DNA were extracted together from 20-30 mg of bulk tissue using the AllPrep DNA/RNA mini kit. Sequencing used an Illumina HiSeq 2500. TCRbeta-specific cDNA was reverse-transcribed from approximately 0.5 ug total RNA using a constant-region primer and ProtoScript II reverse transcriptase. Three nested multiplex PCR rounds, following a slightly modified ARM-PCR procedure, were used to build the TCRbeta libraries. Multiplex TRBV1-TRBV30 forward primers and a Cbeta reverse primer were used in the first two PCR rounds, each of which was run for about 10 cycles. TCRdb reworked the public reads: Q25 trimming with fastp, MiXCR clone assembly, productive beta chains retained. All rows with the same CDR3 protein become a single entry with the most common DNA and genes. Across this sample there are fewer than 250,000 distinct CDR3 sequences, with just under 85% seen only once. The ten biggest clones cover around a sixth of the sample.

The specimen was tumor tissue from primary liver carcinoma. The source of these receptors is a man in his forties or fifties with primary liver carcinoma and hepatitis B virus infection.

A word on this clonotype: In this CDR3 the conserved last residue, phenylalanine or tryptophan, is missing, so a read error is likely. The DNA is left out, because the CDR3 cannot be placed on it with certainty; the CDR3 is given as TCRdb lists it. The rearrangement links TRBV11-3 to TRBJ2-3; TRBD2, as called in the table, went unchecked against the DNA. The CDR3 is made up of 15 amino acids, end residues included. Germline CDR1 and CDR2: SGHNT and YENEEA. CDR3 loop: CASSFSGRRTDTRYY.

This clonotype was counted once. V and J are TRBV6-5 and TRBJ2-3; 11 bases are shared with TRBD1. The CDR3 is 17 amino acids. V was pared by 11 bases and J by 5 bases, with 18 bases of the junction left unmatched. Germline values: CDR1 MNHEY, CDR2 SVGAGI. CDR3 in DNA: TGTGCCGTCAGTTCCGAGACGCCGGGACAGGGGGGAGATACGCAGTATTTT. This codes for CAVSSETPGQGGDTQYF.

V gene TRBV5-6 combines with J gene TRBJ1-1; D uncertain. The CDR3 is made up of 13 amino acids. Trimming stripped 1 base from V and 12 bases from J, with 16 bases between. In germline, CDR1 is SGHDT, CDR2 YYEEEE. This CDR3 is CASSLTANTDTFF. In nucleotides, the CDR3 is TGTGCCAGCAGCTTGACGGCGAACACTGATACTTTCTTT.

Ten or more counts support this clonotype. The gene calls are TRBV29-1 and TRBJ2-2, with unresolved D. Germline assignment: CDR1 SQVTM and CDR2 ANQGSEA. The CDR3 contains 13 residues. V dropped 4 bases and J dropped 4 bases, with 10 bases sitting between them. The CDR3 coding sequence is TGCAGCGTTGCCGGTTCGGGCACCGGGGAGCTGTTTTTT. This sequence encodes CSVAGSGTGELFF.

The CDR3: CACSLSPTGGQPQHF. The CDR3 region has the DNA TGTGCCTGTAGTCTAAGTCCGACAGGGGGACAGCCCCAGCATTTT. The rearrangement joins TRBV6-6 to TRBJ1-5; the match to TRBD1 covers 9 bases. Germline CDR1 MNHNY, CDR2 SVGAGI (reference sequence). The CDR3 extends over 15 amino acids. V lost 11 bases to trimming and J lost 7 bases; unmatched junction nucleotides: 15.

As concerns this clonotype: A read error may produce the germline difference seen at one junction end. The gene calls are TRBV12-3 or TRBV12-4 and TRBJ1-2, with D unresolved. The CDR3 has 12 amino acids. CDR3 coding DNA: TGTGTCAGCACTTTAGAGGGTCGCGGCTACACCTTC. Translating it yields CVSTLEGRGYTF.

J is TRBJ2-7 and V is TRBV4-2; D perhaps matches TRBD1 (5 bases). V was clipped by 1 base and J by 4 bases, with 14 bases between them. This CDR3 spans 15 amino acids. Germline V gene data show CDR1 as LGHNA and CDR2 as YNFKEQ. CDR3 region: CASSQGRGQPYEQYF. The CDR3 DNA is TGTGCCAGCAGCCAAGGAAGGGGCCAACCGTACGAGCAGTACTTC.

On this clonotype: It is likely a read error, because the conserved phenylalanine at the end of the CDR3 is missing. The V and J genes are TRBV4-2 and TRBJ2-5, with D tentatively TRBD1 or TRBD2 (5 bases each). This CDR3 region has 14 residues. Germline CDR1 reads LGHNA; CDR2 reads YNFKEQ. The V and J ends lost 0 bases and 6 bases respectively, with 11 bases between them. The CDR3 spells CASSQDPGTQTQYL. As DNA, the CDR3 is TGTGCCAGCAGCCAAGATCCAGGGACGCAGACCCAGTACTTA.

This sequence joins TRBV6-1 and TRBJ2-1, with 8 bases lining up with TRBD2. The CDR3 is 13 amino acids. Germline V gene lookup returns CDR1 MNHNS and CDR2 SASEGT. The CDR3 DNA reads TGTACCGGCAGGGAGGCGGGAGGCAATGAGCAGTTCTTC. Residues: CTGREAGGNEQFF.

A note on this clonotype: The CDR3 does not close with the conserved phenylalanine or tryptophan, likely indicating a read error. V usage is TRBV11-1 and J usage is TRBJ2-2; tentatively, D is TRBD1 or TRBD2 (5 bases each). The CDR3 contains 15 residues. Per the germline V gene, CDR1 is SGHAT and CDR2 is FQDESV (reference sequence). CDR3 coding DNA: TGTGCCAGCAGCTATACAGGACATTTCTCCGGGAAGCTGTTTTAT. Translation gives CASSYTGHFSGKLFY.

This clonotype was detected many times. This chain uses TRBV6-1 with TRBJ2-3, with 7 bases fitting TRBD1. The CDR3 has 15 amino acids. Germline V gives CDR1 MNHNS, CDR2 SASEGT. V shed 11 bases, J shed 3 bases, and the junction held 14 bases outside the gene matches. For the CDR3, the DNA is TGTGCCGCAGCCCCCACAGGGGCGATGACAGATACGCAGTATTTT. Protein product: CAAAPTGAMTDTQYF.

Details on this clonotype: Mismatch with germline at one junction end may stem from a read error. This chain connects TRBV6-1 to TRBJ1-4; no firm D call. From germline, CDR1 is MNHNS and CDR2 SASEGT. The CDR3 is made up of 16 amino acids. The CDR3 spells CASTTALGSLREKLFF. CDR3 nucleotides: TGTGCCAGCACCACTGCCCTGGGCTCTCTGCGTGAAAAATTGTTTTTT.

As to this clonotype: A read error may produce the germline difference seen at one junction end. V and J are TRBV29-1 and TRBJ1-1, with D tentatively TRBD1 (5 bases). Per germline, CDR1 SQVTM and CDR2 ANQGSEA. The CDR3 has 15 residues. The CDR3 sequence: CSVEDSVTENTEAFF. The CDR3, as DNA: TGTAGCGTTGAAGATAGCGTGACAGAGAACACTGAAGCTTTCTTT.

This chain joins TRBV5-4 and TRBJ2-2; D perhaps matches TRBD1 (5 bases). This CDR3 is built from 14 residues. Per the germline V gene, CDR1 is SGHNT and CDR2 is YYREEE (reference sequence). V was clipped by 8 bases and J by 0 bases, with 11 bases between them. Written as DNA, the CDR3 is TGTGCCAGTAGGCCAGGGCCGAACACCGGGGAGCTGTTTTTT. Amino acids: CASRPGPNTGELFF.

Many counts were recorded for this clonotype. The genes are TRBV7-9 and TRBJ2-2; a weak D match, TRBD2 (5 bases). Germline lookup yields CDR1 SEHNR and CDR2 FQNEAQ (reference sequence). The CDR3 extends over 14 amino acids. The V gene lost 3 bases and the J gene lost 2 bases, with 7 bases spanning the gap. The CDR3 DNA follows: TGTGCCAGCAGCTTTGGAGGAAACACCGGGGAGCTGTTTTTT. Its protein is CASSFGGNTGELFF.

The chain uses TRBV12-3 or TRBV12-4 and TRBJ2-3, with D hard to call. Trimming pared 5 bases from V and 4 bases from J, leaving 16 bases between. This CDR3 has 15 residues. The chain's CDR3 is CASSPFSSSSDTQYF. The CDR3 DNA sequence: TGTGCCAGCAGTCCCTTCTCCTCGTCCTCAGATACGCAGTATTTT.

The chain has TRBV29-1 and TRBJ2-3; TRBD2 aligns across 7 bases. The length of the CDR3 is 14 residues. J was trimmed by 1 base and V by 5 bases; bases with no gene match: 6. Germline loops: CDR1 SQVTM, CDR2 ANQGSEA. The CDR3 DNA reads TGCAGCGTTAAAGGACTAGGGGGCACAGATACGCAGTATTTT. This gives the protein CSVKGLGGTDTQYF.

With respect to this clonotype: The final CDR3 position lacks the conserved phenylalanine or tryptophan, pointing to a likely read error. The chain recombines TRBV5-1 with TRBJ1-1, with D possibly matching TRBD1 (5 bases). Per the germline V gene, CDR1 is SGHRS and CDR2 is YFSETQ. V dropped 6 bases and J dropped 1 base, with 19 bases sitting between them. The CDR3 has 16 residues. CDR3 in amino acids: CASTPSGQGANTEAFL. The CDR3 region has the DNA TGCGCCAGCACGCCTAGTGGACAAGGGGCGAACACTGAAGCTTTCCTT.

V and J are TRBV5-1 and TRBJ2-5, with 7 positions matching TRBD2. Germline CDR1 and CDR2: SGHRS and YFSETQ. The CDR3 is 16 amino acids. V lost 9 bases to trimming and J lost 11 bases; unmatched junction nucleotides: 25. The CDR3 loop is CANNLSGGLRQETQYF. CDR3 nucleotide sequence: TGCGCCAACAACTTGTCGGGAGGTCTTCGCCAAGAAACTCAGTACTTC.

This chain connects TRBV12-5 to TRBJ1-5; a weak D match, TRBD1 (6 bases). CDR3 length: 12 amino acids. Germline CDR1 reads LGHNT; CDR2 reads FRNRAP. Trimming removed 8 bases at V and 5 bases at J, with 10 bases between. The DNA of the CDR3 is TGTGCTAGTCTAAACAGGGATCAGCCCCAGCATTTT. Protein sequence: CASLNRDQPQHF.

On this clonotype itself: It may be a read error: a sequence one base away is much more abundant. This chain joins TRBV28 and TRBJ2-7, with D uncertain. Germline V lookup: CDR1 MDHEN, CDR2 SYDVKM. The CDR3 extends over 16 amino acids. The CDR3 bases are TGTGTCAGCAGTCCCCCCTTCGGCAGTAGGGCCTACGAGCAGTACTTC. Its protein is CVSSPPFGSRAYEQYF.

This clonotype was recorded once. It may be a read error: a sequence one base away is much more abundant. V and J are TRBV24-1 and TRBJ2-3; D is uncertain. CDR3 size: 14 residues. Trimming pared 4 bases from V and 6 bases from J, leaving 13 bases between. CDR1 and CDR2 from the germline V gene are KGHDR and SFDVKD. As DNA, the CDR3 is TGTGCCACCAGTGACAACGGTGGTGTGGATACGCAGTATTTT. Amino acids: CATSDNGGVDTQYF.

A remark on this clonotype: A junction end diverges from the germline sequence, so it may reflect a read error. V is TRBV29-1 and J is TRBJ2-2; perhaps D is TRBD1 or TRBD2 (5 bases each). This CDR3 has 14 amino acids. Germline V lookup: CDR1 SQVTM, CDR2 ANQGSEA. The CDR3 nucleotides read TGCAGCGTCCACGCTCCGGGACCCACCGGGGAGCTGTTTTTC. Its protein product is CSVHAPGPTGELFF.

Concerning this clonotype itself: An end of the junction differs from the germline gene, which may be a read error. V gene TRBV14 combines with J gene TRBJ2-6, with 7 bases fitting TRBD1. The CDR3 is made up of 19 amino acids. Per the germline V gene, CDR1 is SGHDN and CDR2 is FVKESK. CDR3 DNA: TGTGCCAGCAGCCAAGAACGGCCAGGGGGTCCTCCAGGGGCTAACGTCCTGACTTTC. Translating it yields CASSQERPGGPPGANVLTF.

In regard to this clonotype: At one end the junction does not follow the germline gene, possibly because of a read error. This chain uses TRBV11-2 with TRBJ2-5; possibly TRBD1 or TRBD2 for D (5 bases each). In germline, CDR1 is SGHAT, CDR2 FQNNGV. This CDR3 has 12 amino acids. The CDR3 sequence: CASSLEGGAKYF. In nucleotides, the CDR3 is TGTGCCAGCAGTCTAGAGGGTGGGGCCAAGTATTTC.